The present T cell receptor (beta chain) was sequenced within a study of T cell changes during pregnancy in multiple sclerosis. The method was immunoSEQ multiplex PCR; TCRdb's version includes in-frame clones alone and lacks a portion of them. The sample lists some 90,000 clones, roughly 90% occurring once. The length of the CDR3 is 17 residues. The V segment lost 4 bases and the J segment 4 bases; nucleotides outside the gene matches: 7. From germline, CDR1 is SGHRS and CDR2 YFSETQ. This sequence joins TRBV5-1 and TRBJ2-2; 13 bases align to TRBD2. The input for sequencing was peripheral blood, taken in the first trimester of pregnancy. This clonotype was sampled from a female donor with multiple sclerosis, enrolled in a pregnancy study. The CDR3 sequence is CASSPRTSGSRTGELFF. CDR3 bases: TGCGCCAGCAGCCCTAGGACTAGCGGGAGTCGCACCGGGGAGCTGTTTTTT. The full variable domain, rest sourced from reference TRBV5-1 and TRBJ2-2, is KAGVTQTPRYLIKTRGQQVTLSCSPISGHRSVSWYQQTPGQGLQFLFEYFSETQRNKGNFPGRFSGRQFSNSRSEMNVSTLELGDSALYLCASSPRTSGSRTGELFFGEGSRLTVL.